A single sample gave rise to the 19 T cell receptor beta chains below, sequenced in a study of blood T cell repertoires in COVID-19. Clones were read by immunoSEQ multiplex PCR, and TCRdb kept only the in-frame ones, dropping some. This table holds hundreds of thousands of clones, around 87% found once. Sequences were obtained from PBMCs or T cells enriched from blood (not recorded which). These TCRs come from a woman aged 50 to 60 who had recovered from COVID-19.

The chain recombines TRBV2 with TRBJ2-2, with D perhaps matching TRBD1 (5 bases). The germline gives CDR1 SNHLY, CDR2 FYNNEI. The CDR3 runs to 16 residues. V was shortened by 6 bases and J by 3 bases, with 17 bases between the two germline ends. The CDR3 protein is CASSQNAGWYTGELFF. Here the CDR3 DNA reads TGTGCCAGCAGCCAAAATGCAGGGTGGTACACCGGGGAGCTGTTTTTT. Combining the CDR3 with reference TRBV2 and TRBJ2-2 gives the whole variable domain EPEVTQTPSHQVTQMGQEVILRCVPISNHLYFYWYRQILGQKVEFLVSFYNNEISEKSEIFDDQFSVERPDGSNFTLKIRSTKLEDSAMYFCASSQNAGWYTGELFFGEGSRLTVL.

This clone was seen more than once but under ten times. This chain connects TRBV7-2 to TRBJ1-1; D is uncertain. The V end was cut by 1 base, the J end by 4 bases, with 16 bases between. CDR1 is SGHTA and CDR2 is FQGNSA in the germline V gene. This CDR3 region has 16 residues. Written as DNA, the CDR3 is TGTGCCAGCAGCTTAGTAGGAGGGCGATTCATCACTGAAGCTTTCTTT. This gives the protein CASSLVGGRFITEAFF.

The chain is built from TRBV19 and TRBJ1-5; 7 positions agree with TRBD1. The CDR3 covers 15 residues. The germline V gene encodes CDR1 LNHDA and CDR2 SQIVND (reference sequence). Trimming at V came to 7 bases and at J to 1 base, leaving 7 bases not matched to a gene. The CDR3 loop is CASNPATGSNQPQHF. The DNA of the CDR3 is TGTGCCAGTAACCCGGCGACAGGGAGCAATCAGCCCCAGCATTTT. Looking up the rest from reference TRBV19 and TRBJ1-5 gives the full variable domain: DGGITQSPKYLFRKEGQNVTLSCEQNLNHDAMYWYRQDPGQGLRLIYYSQIVNDFQKGDIAEGYSVSREKKESFPLTVTSAQKNPTAFYLCASNPATGSNQPQHFGDGTRLSIL.

J is TRBJ1-1 and V is TRBV23-1, with D perhaps matching TRBD1 (6 bases). TRBV23-1 is an open reading frame, and its role is uncertain. The germline V and J ends were trimmed by 8 bases and 1 base, with 17 bases remaining between them. The CDR3 runs 15 residues. CDR3 sequence: CASPRGGLTNTEAFF. In nucleotides, the CDR3 is TGCGCCAGCCCTAGGGGGGGGCTGACGAACACTGAAGCTTTCTTT.

J is TRBJ2-2 and V is TRBV5-1; D perhaps matches TRBD2 (6 bases). Trimming took off 5 bases at V and 7 bases at J, with 18 bases between the two ends. Germline V lookup: CDR1 SGHRS, CDR2 YFSETQ. There are 15 residues in the CDR3. CDR3 DNA sequence: TGCGCCAGCAGGGCCGTCGGGAGCTACGGCGGGGAGCTGTTTTTT. It yields the protein CASRAVGSYGGELFF.

The J gene is TRBJ2-3, the V gene TRBV5-8; tentative D call: TRBD1 (5 bases). The CDR3 covers 15 residues. Trimming removed 0 bases at V and 5 bases at J, with 13 bases between. From germline, CDR1 is SGHTS and CDR2 YDEGEE. The DNA for the CDR3 is TGTGCCAGCAGCTTGGGGGGTCGCCAGGGAGATACGCAGTATTTT. It codes for CASSLGGRQGDTQYF.

The V gene is TRBV6-2 or TRBV6-3, the J gene TRBJ1-5; TRBD1 matches at 7 bases. The CDR3 extends over 12 amino acids. Germline CDR1 and CDR2: MNHEY and SVGEGT. The ends lost 5 bases at V and 9 bases at J; junction bases unmatched: 4. The CDR3 nucleotides read TGTGCCAGCAGTAACAGGGGTGGGCCCCAGCATTTT. It yields the protein CASSNRGGPQHF.

The chain links TRBV5-5 to TRBJ2-7, with 8 nucleotides matching TRBD1. Germline loops: CDR1 SGHKS, CDR2 YYEKEE (reference sequence). CDR3 length: 14 amino acids. Trimming removed 3 bases from V and 1 base from J; junction bases left unmatched: 3. The CDR3 coding sequence is TGTGCCAGCAGCTCCGGGACAGGATCCTACGAGCAGTACTTC. This codes for CASSSGTGSYEQYF.

This sequence joins TRBV7-8 and TRBJ1-1; 11 nucleotides line up with TRBD1. Germline-derived CDR1 and CDR2 are SGHVS and FQNEAQ. V shed 7 bases, J shed 5 bases, and the junction held 12 bases outside the gene matches. CDR3 size: 16 residues. CDR3 amino acids: CASKYRTGGDWTEAFF. The CDR3 DNA reads TGTGCCAGCAAATATCGGACAGGGGGCGATTGGACTGAAGCTTTCTTT.

The gene calls are TRBV7-2 and TRBJ2-7; 12 nucleotides agree with TRBD2. The CDR3 is 14 residues long. V lost 5 bases to trimming and J lost 12 bases; unmatched junction nucleotides: 11. Germline CDR1 is SGHTA and CDR2 is FQGNSA. The CDR3 sequence is CASSPLLAGGFLYF. The CDR3 DNA follows: TGTGCCAGCAGCCCCTTACTAGCGGGAGGATTTTTGTACTTC.

The gene calls are TRBV25-1 and TRBJ2-3; D is possibly TRBD1 (5 bases). Trimming stripped 4 bases from V and 0 bases from J, with 17 bases between. The length of the CDR3 is 17 residues. Germline values: CDR1 MGHDK, CDR2 SYGVNS. The CDR3 spells CASSGLNSQGSTDTQYF. CDR3 DNA sequence: TGTGCCAGCAGTGGCCTAAATAGCCAGGGTAGCACAGATACGCAGTATTTT.

The rearrangement uses TRBV19 and TRBJ1-2, with unresolved D. Trimming cost V 7 bases and J 0 bases, with 12 bases left between them. Germline values: CDR1 LNHDA, CDR2 SQIVND (reference sequence). CDR3 length: 14 amino acids. The CDR3 DNA follows: TGTGCCAGTAATCTGTACGGGACTAACTATGGCTACACCTTC. This translates into CASNLYGTNYGYTF. Full variable domain (rest looked up from reference TRBV19 and TRBJ1-2): DGGITQSPKYLFRKEGQNVTLSCEQNLNHDAMYWYRQDPGQGLRLIYYSQIVNDFQKGDIAEGYSVSREKKESFPLTVTSAQKNPTAFYLCASNLYGTNYGYTFGSGTRLTVV.

This clone was recorded a few times. The gene calls are TRBV30 and TRBJ1-6; 8 nucleotides agree with TRBD1. The germline CDR1 and CDR2 sequences are GTSNPN and SVGIG (reference sequence). This CDR3 is 15 amino acids long. This CDR3 reads CALGRGGQGNSPLHF. The CDR3 DNA follows: TGTGCTCTGGGCCGGGGAGGACAGGGAAATTCACCCCTCCACTTT.

This clone was observed once. The CDR3 is CATSQDRGSTGNTIYF. Written as DNA, the CDR3 is TGTGCCACGAGTCAGGACAGGGGGTCTACTGGAAACACCATATATTTT. This sequence joins TRBV19 and TRBJ1-3; 10 nucleotides agree with TRBD1. With V trimmed by 10 bases and J by 2 bases, 11 bases remained unmatched. In germline, CDR1 is LNHDA, CDR2 SQIVND (reference sequence). The CDR3 is 16 amino acids.

About this clone itself: Distinct nucleotide sequences in the sample also encode this CDR3. The V and J genes are TRBV27 and TRBJ1-2; the match to TRBD1 covers 11 bases. Germline CDR1 reads MNHEY; CDR2 reads SMNVEV (reference sequence). The CDR3 sequence is 13 residues long. J lost 8 bases, V lost 4 bases, and 3 bases had no gene match. The CDR3 region is CASSSDRGRGYTF. The CDR3 coding sequence is TGTGCCAGCAGTTCGGACAGGGGGCGAGGCTACACCTTC.

The chain recombines TRBV28 with TRBJ2-5; 12 nucleotides align to TRBD1. The CDR3 is 19 residues long. Germline trimming cut 3 bases from V and 3 bases from J; bases unmatched to any gene: 14. Germline V CDR1 and CDR2: MDHEN, SYDVKM. This CDR3 reads CASSFRRDRGHEREETQYF. As DNA, the CDR3 is TGTGCCAGCAGTTTCCGCCGGGACAGGGGGCATGAGCGGGAAGAGACCCAGTACTTC.

The chain joins TRBV18 to TRBJ1-6, with 9 bases that match TRBD1. The germline V gene has CDR1 KGHSH and CDR2 LQKENI. Germline trimming cut 2 bases from V and 7 bases from J; bases unmatched to any gene: 6. CDR3 length: 16 residues. As DNA, the CDR3 is TGTGCCAGCTCACCATACGGGACAGGGTTCAATTCACCCCTCCACTTT. This codes for CASSPYGTGFNSPLHF.

V and J are TRBV6-2 or TRBV6-3 and TRBJ2-1, with TRBD2 identical over 9 bases. J was trimmed by 6 bases and V by 5 bases; bases with no gene match: 11. The CDR3 totals 16 residues. The germline V gene encodes CDR1 MNHEY and CDR2 SVGEGT. Written as DNA, the CDR3 is TGTGCCAGCAGTGACGCTAGCGGGGAATTTATCAATGAGCAGTTCTTC. Protein: CASSDASGEFINEQFF.

This chain uses TRBV4-1 with TRBJ2-1, with 7 nucleotides matching TRBD1. The CDR3 totals 14 residues. Germline loops: CDR1 MGHRA, CDR2 YSYEKL. After removal of 10 bases from V and 12 bases from J, the junction contained 18 bases not matched to a gene. CDR3 loop: CATGQAKDLGRQFF. The CDR3, as DNA: TGCGCCACCGGACAGGCGAAGGATTTGGGGAGGCAGTTCTTC.